This record looks at one TCR beta chain sequence and its context. There are many counts of this clonotype. Its antigen is currently not known. Base qualities are not at hand, and no much larger clone is one base apart. The sample originates from a study of T cell repertoires in cytomegalovirus infection (dated by TCRdb to the late 2010s). Looking at the study overall: Recently identified HLA-C-restricted CMV epitopes, whose presentation resists viral immunomodulation, were targeted by peptide stimulations together with well-studied HLA-B-restricted epitopes. The HLA type of each donor mattered for the analysis, because public TCR beta signatures pointed to carriage of CMV infection along with the matching HLA type.

Study-wide conclusions, independent of this receptor: In both this cohort and an independent cohort of 350 or so donors, the cumulative frequency of public TCR beta family members distinguished carriers of CMV infection plus the relevant HLA type. The ex vivo response was dominated by HLA-C-restricted CMV-specific TCR beta clonotypes, which also provided the single most frequent clonotype in two of eight donors.

The CDR3, cysteine through phenylalanine, is 12 amino acids long. Here the CDR3 DNA is all that survives: 36 bases in frame from base 1. The germline V gene sets CDR1 to MGHRA and CDR2 to YSYEKL. V sheds 3 bases and J sheds 8 bases, leaving 10 bases between their ends. Sequencer: Illumina HiSeq 1500. Using fastp at Q25 and MiXCR, TCRdb reprocessed the public reads and kept productive beta chains. A single entry per CDR3 protein holds the most common genes and DNA from its merged rows. The sample yields about 830,000 distinct CDR3 sequences; about 33% were counted once. The ten largest clones capture roughly 12% of the sample. The meaning of the sample's treatment or condition label: in vitro stimulation with specific CMV peptide epitopes to enrich CMV-specific T cells.

This receptor was obtained from a human donor in good health (CMV status not recorded). Some clones in this sample may be carry-over from other donors' samples. This specimen consisted of cultured CD8+ T cells from PBMCs, obtained from culture after CMV antigen stimulation. The V gene is TRBV4-1 and the J gene is TRBJ1-2; no D segment can be confidently identified. The CDR3 corresponds to CASSQEKGGYTF. The nucleotide sequence is TGCGCCAGCAGCCAGGAAAAGGGCGGCTACACCTTC.